A single sample gave rise to the 10 T cell receptor beta chains below, sequenced in a study of T cell repertoires in cytomegalovirus infection. From the reads, TCRdb called clonotypes with MiXCR, one entry per CDR3 protein. The data show 740,000 or so distinct CDR3 sequences, approximately 40% seen once. Sequenced sample: PBMCs. These receptors were obtained from a human donor in good health (CMV status not recorded). Some clones in this sample may be carry-over from other donors' samples.

The V gene is TRBV2, the J gene TRBJ1-2; no definite D call. Germline assignment: CDR1 SNHLY and CDR2 FYNNEI. Trimming shortened V by 3 bases and J by 8 bases, and 10 bases separated the two germline ends. This CDR3 is 12 amino acids long. The CDR3 DNA follows: TGTGCCAGCAGTGAGTCAGTCGAAGGCTACACCTTC. This codes for CASSESVEGYTF. The whole variable domain, remainder taken from reference TRBV2 and TRBJ1-2, is EPEVTQTPSHQVTQMGQEVILRCVPISNHLYFYWYRQILGQKVEFLVSFYNNEISEKSEIFDDQFSVERPDGSNFTLKIRSTKLEDSAMYFCASSESVEGYTFGSGTRLTVV.

The CDR3 loop reads CASSLVEGTQPQHF. In DNA, the CDR3 is TGTGCCAGCAGTTTAGTGGAGGGTACCCAGCCCCAGCATTTT. The chain uses TRBV28 and TRBJ1-5; D is unresolved. There are 14 residues in the CDR3. The V end lost 2 bases, the J end lost 7 bases, and 12 bases lay between the germline ends. Germline V CDR1 and CDR2: MDHEN, SYDVKM. The full variable domain, with the rest looked up from reference TRBV28 and TRBJ1-5, is DVKVTQSSRYLVKRTGEKVFLECVQDMDHENMFWYRQDPGLGLRLIYFSYDVKMKEKGDIPEGYSVSREKKERFSLILESASTNQTSMYLCASSLVEGTQPQHFGDGTRLSIL.

This clonotype has ten or more counts. The chain joins TRBV28 to TRBJ2-3; tentative D call: TRBD1 (6 bases). Between the trimmed V and J ends, which lost 4 bases and 2 bases, there was a span of 16 bases. The CDR3 extends over 16 amino acids. The V gene's germline CDR1 is MDHEN and CDR2 SYDVKM. In DNA form, the CDR3 reads TGTGCCAGCAGTTCTCTTAGCTGGACAGCCACAGATACGCAGTATTTT. Its translation is CASSSLSWTATDTQYF.

The V and J genes are TRBV11-2 and TRBJ2-4; TRBD2 aligns across 7 bases. The CDR3 loop spans 19 amino acids. Germline V gene data show CDR1 as SGHAT and CDR2 as FQNNGV. The ends lost 0 bases at V and 6 bases at J; junction bases unmatched: 17. The CDR3 loop reads CASSLDWGGGTPRRNIQYF. The DNA of the CDR3 is TGTGCCAGCAGCTTAGATTGGGGGGGAGGCACCCCCCGCCGAAACATTCAGTACTTC.

This sequence joins TRBV7-8 and TRBJ2-2, with 9 bases lining up with TRBD2. The germline V gene encodes CDR1 SGHVS and CDR2 FQNEAQ. V shed 4 bases, J shed 7 bases, and the junction held 13 bases outside the gene matches. The CDR3 extends over 17 amino acids. As DNA, the CDR3 is TGTGCCAGCAGCTCGACTAGCGGATCCATAAGGGGCGGGGAGCTGTTTTTT. Its translation: CASSSTSGSIRGGELFF.

The chain employs TRBV20-1 and TRBJ2-7, with a tentative D call TRBD1 (5 bases). There are 13 residues in the CDR3. The V end was cut by 2 bases, the J end by 3 bases, with 11 bases between. Germline CDR1 is DFQATT and CDR2 is SNEGSKA (reference sequence). The DNA for the CDR3 is TGCAGTGCTAGACCAGGGATATTCTACGAGCAGTACTTC. This encodes CSARPGIFYEQYF.

This clonotype has just a few counts. Its ends do not fully match the called genes, so a read error is possible. This rearrangement joins TRBV7-9 to TRBJ2-7; D might be TRBD1 (6 bases). The germline gives CDR1 SEHNR, CDR2 FQNEAQ (reference sequence). The CDR3 length is 12 residues. For the CDR3, the DNA is TGTGCCAGCAGATTAGACAGGAACGAGCAGTACTTC. Its translation is CASRLDRNEQYF.

The V call is TRBV10-3, the J call TRBJ2-7; 7 bases are a match to TRBD1. The CDR3 loop spans 13 amino acids. Trimming cost V 7 bases and J 4 bases; bases outside gene matches: 7. CDR1 and CDR2 (germline): ENHRY, SYGVKD. The CDR3 sequence: CAIKGTEIYEQYF. CDR3 nucleotide sequence: TGTGCCATCAAAGGGACAGAAATTTACGAGCAGTACTTC.

The chain joins TRBV5-4 to TRBJ2-3, with 7 nucleotides matching TRBD2. V trimming: 3 bases; J trimming: 0 bases; junction bases outside the gene matches: 7. The CDR3 is 16 amino acids. Germline V gene data show CDR1 as SGHNT and CDR2 as YYREEE (reference sequence). The CDR3, as DNA: TGTGCCAGCAGCTACCCTGGACTAGTGAGCACAGATACGCAGTATTTT. The encoded protein is CASSYPGLVSTDTQYF.

This clonotype was seen only a few times. The chain links TRBV28 to TRBJ1-5; D not resolved. V was pared by 3 bases and J by 0 bases, with 15 bases between. CDR3 length: 17 residues. Germline values: CDR1 MDHEN, CDR2 SYDVKM. The chain's CDR3 is CASSLRGLAHSNQPQHF. CDR3 sequence (DNA): TGTGCCAGCAGTTTGCGAGGACTGGCTCATAGCAATCAGCCCCAGCATTTT.